This TCR beta chain was observed in a study of PD-1 blockade in classical Hodgkin lymphoma. The method was immunoSEQ multiplex PCR; TCRdb's version includes in-frame clones alone and lacks a portion of them. This table holds roughly 61,000 clones, approximately 89% found once. Germline V gene sequence: CDR1 SGHDT, CDR2 YYEEEE. This CDR3 spans 14 amino acids. Losses at the gene ends were 4 bases for V and 3 bases for J; bases not matched to a gene: 7. Comment on this clone: Its target is unknown.

Study observations and caveats: Complete responders possessed baseline diversity comparable to newly diagnosed patients. A reduction in baseline TCR diversity was reportedly seen in newly diagnosed patients relative to healthy donors. Some patients started nivolumab under 1 year after ASCT, and they were excluded. At C4D1, TCR diversity had climbed significantly for CD4+ cells, though not for CD8+ cells.

Relapse after autologous stem cell transplantation occurred in every patient, and brentuximab vedotin exposure varied. The chain recombines TRBV5-6 with TRBJ2-7; 7 bases fit TRBD1. The receptor was isolated from a human donor with classical Hodgkin lymphoma. The specimen was peripheral blood mononuclear cells (PBMCs), collected before the second cycle of nivolumab. Here the CDR3 reads CASSVDDRVYEQYF. CDR3 DNA sequence: TGTGCCAGCAGCGTCGACGACAGGGTCTACGAGCAGTACTTC.